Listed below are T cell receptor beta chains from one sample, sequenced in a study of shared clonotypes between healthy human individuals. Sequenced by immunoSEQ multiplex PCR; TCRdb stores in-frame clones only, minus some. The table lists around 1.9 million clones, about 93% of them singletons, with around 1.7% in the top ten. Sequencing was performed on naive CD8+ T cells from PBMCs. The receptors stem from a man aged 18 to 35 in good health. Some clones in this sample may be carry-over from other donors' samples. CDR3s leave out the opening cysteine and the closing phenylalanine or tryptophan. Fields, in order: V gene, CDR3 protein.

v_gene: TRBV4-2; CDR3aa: ASSQDITLSYYT
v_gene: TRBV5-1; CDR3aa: ASSSGPGQGVYEQY
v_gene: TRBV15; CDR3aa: ATSRPGNYT
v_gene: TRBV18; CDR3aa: ASLGTGANTEAF
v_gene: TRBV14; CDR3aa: ASSHEGAQPGNEQF
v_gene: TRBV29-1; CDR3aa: SVASRSGNTIY
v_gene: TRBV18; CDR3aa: ASSPRTLRDEQY
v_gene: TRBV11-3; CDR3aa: ASSPRRSNEQF
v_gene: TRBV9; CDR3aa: ASSGGQGLTYEQY
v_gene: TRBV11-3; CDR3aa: ASSLDPTDSISNQPQH
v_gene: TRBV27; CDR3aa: ASSFSGLAYEQY
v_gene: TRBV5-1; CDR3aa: ASSLTGEHEQY
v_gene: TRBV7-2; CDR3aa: ASSLGLGSNSYEQY
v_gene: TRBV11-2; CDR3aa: ASSTPLPREGEYEQY
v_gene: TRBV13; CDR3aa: ASSLWDGPNNEQF
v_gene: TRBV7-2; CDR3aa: ASSSTGVHYGYT
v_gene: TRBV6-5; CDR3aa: ASSYSQGWGSPLH
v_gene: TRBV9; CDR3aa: ASSVGGGLLNTEAF
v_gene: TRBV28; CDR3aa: ASARAGFSETQY
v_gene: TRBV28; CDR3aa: ASRADGYNEQF
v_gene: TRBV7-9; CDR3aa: ASSPPGRRPNIQY
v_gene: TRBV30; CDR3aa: AWSVIGGAAYEQY
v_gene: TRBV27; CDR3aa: ASSPPGIGELF
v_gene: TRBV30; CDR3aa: AWRTGTATAPYGYT
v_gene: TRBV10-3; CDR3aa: AISRLDRGPTYEQY
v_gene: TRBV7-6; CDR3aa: ASSYTPPGQGVAEQY
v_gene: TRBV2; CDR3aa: ASSEWRGRGNEQF
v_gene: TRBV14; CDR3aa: ASSQTRTVNNEQF
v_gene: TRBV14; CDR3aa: ASSHVVGPIYGYT
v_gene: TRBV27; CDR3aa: ASSTTRGRGYVYGYT
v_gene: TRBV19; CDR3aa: ASSRLNTGELF
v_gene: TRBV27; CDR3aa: ASSFGRGAGELF
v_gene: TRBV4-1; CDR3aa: ASSQGGAVEAYGYT
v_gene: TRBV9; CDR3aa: ASASGPSNEQF
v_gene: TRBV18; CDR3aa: ASSLRSPGQPSYEQY
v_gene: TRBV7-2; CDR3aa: ASSLGEFGEAF
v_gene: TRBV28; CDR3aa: ASSLSRATYEQY
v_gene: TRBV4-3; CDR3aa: ASSQVAGGEETQY
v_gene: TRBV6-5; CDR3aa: ASSYGETVNTEAF
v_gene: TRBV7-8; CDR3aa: ASSSSRDRGFYGYT
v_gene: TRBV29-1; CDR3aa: SVEGQDFYEQY
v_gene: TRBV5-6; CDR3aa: ASSDEDRKTGELF
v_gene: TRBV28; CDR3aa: ASTGTSGFNEQF
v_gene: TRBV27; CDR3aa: ASSLSEGARTEAF
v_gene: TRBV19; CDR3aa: ASSPRRAEAF
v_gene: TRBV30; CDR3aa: AWSVSLNTEAF
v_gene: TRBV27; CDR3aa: ASSLVDRRGEQY
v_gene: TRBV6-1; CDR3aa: ASSERTSRWNEQF
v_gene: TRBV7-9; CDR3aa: ASSRTASTGELF
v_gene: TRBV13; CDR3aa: ASTGRHEKLF
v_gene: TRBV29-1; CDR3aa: SVRDRGRGTEAF
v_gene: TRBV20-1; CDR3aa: SARGGNTIY